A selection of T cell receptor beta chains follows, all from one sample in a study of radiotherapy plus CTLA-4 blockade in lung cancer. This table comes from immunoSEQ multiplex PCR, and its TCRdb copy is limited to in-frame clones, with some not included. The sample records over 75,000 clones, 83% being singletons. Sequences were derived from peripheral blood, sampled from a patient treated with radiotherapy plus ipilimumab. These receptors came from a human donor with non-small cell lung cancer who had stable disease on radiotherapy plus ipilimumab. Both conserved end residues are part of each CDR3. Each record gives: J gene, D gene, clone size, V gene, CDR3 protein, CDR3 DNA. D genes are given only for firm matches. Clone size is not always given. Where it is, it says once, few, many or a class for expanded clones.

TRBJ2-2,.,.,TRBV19,CASRVVISGTGELFF,TGTGCCAGTAGGGTGGTAATTTCGGGAACCGGGGAGCTGTTTTTT
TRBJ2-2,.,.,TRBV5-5,CASHPGHSNTGELFF,TGTGCCAGCCATCCGGGACATTCGAACACCGGGGAGCTGTTTTTT
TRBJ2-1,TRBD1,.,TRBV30,CAWRGQGFGEQFF,TGTGCCTGGAGGGGACAGGGCTTCGGTGAGCAGTTCTTC
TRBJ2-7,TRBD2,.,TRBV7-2,CASSLGGGSSYEQYF,TGTGCCAGCAGCTTAGGAGGCGGGAGCTCCTACGAGCAGTACTTC
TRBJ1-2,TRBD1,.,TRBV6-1,CASSVQTGTDGYTF,TGTGCCAGCAGTGTTCAGACAGGGACCGATGGCTACACCTTC
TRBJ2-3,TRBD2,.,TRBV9,CASSVGGAGSDTQYF,TGTGCCAGCAGCGTAGGTGGAGCGGGATCTGATACGCAGTATTTT
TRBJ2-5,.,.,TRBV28,CASTRARGELETQYF,TGTGCCAGCACCAGAGCCAGGGGGGAATTGGAGACCCAGTACTTC
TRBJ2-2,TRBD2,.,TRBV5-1,CASSARLAGGRTGELFF,TGCGCCAGCAGCGCTCGACTAGCGGGGGGTCGCACCGGGGAGCTGTTTTTT
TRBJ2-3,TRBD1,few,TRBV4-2,CASSQDLGQTNTQYF,TGTGCCAGCAGCCAGGACTTGGGACAGACTAATACGCAGTATTTT
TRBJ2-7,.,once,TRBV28,CASSLYPGTPQSEQYF,TGTGCCAGCAGTTTATATCCCGGGACACCCCAGAGTGAGCAGTACTTC
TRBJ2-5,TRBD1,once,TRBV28,CASSPGTGGLETQYF,TGTGCCAGCAGTCCAGGGACAGGGGGCTTAGAGACCCAGTACTTC
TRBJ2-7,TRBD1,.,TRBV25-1,CASRGQGLSSEQYF,TGTGCCAGCAGAGGACAGGGGCTATCCTCCGAGCAGTACTTC
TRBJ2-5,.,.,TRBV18,CASSQVGETQYF,TGTGCCAGCTCACAGGTGGGAGAGACCCAGTACTTC
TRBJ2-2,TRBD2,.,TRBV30,CAWRPWTSGNTGELFF,TGTGCCTGGAGGCCCTGGACTAGCGGGAACACCGGGGAGCTGTTTTTT
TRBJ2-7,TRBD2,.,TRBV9,CASSVAGGPYEQYF,TGTGCCAGCAGCGTAGCGGGGGGGCCCTACGAGCAGTACTTC
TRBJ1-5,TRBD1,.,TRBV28,CASRPDREGNQPQHF,TGTGCCAGCAGACCTGACAGGGAAGGCAATCAGCCCCAGCATTTT
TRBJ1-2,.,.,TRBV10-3,CAISAATGATYGYTF,TGTGCCATCAGTGCCGCTACGGGGGCCACCTATGGCTACACCTTC
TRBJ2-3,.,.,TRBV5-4,CASSLAGPDTQYF,TGTGCCAGCAGCTTGGCGGGTCCAGATACGCAGTATTTT
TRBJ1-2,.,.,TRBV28,CASRQNYGYTF,TGTGCCAGTCGACAGAACTATGGCTACACCTTC
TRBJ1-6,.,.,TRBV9,CASSSGPISGSPLHF,TGTGCCAGCAGTTCGGGCCCTATTTCAGGTTCACCCCTCCACTTT
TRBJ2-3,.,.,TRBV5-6,CASSIPGLGTDTQYF,TGTGCCAGCAGCATCCCGGGGCTGGGCACAGATACGCAGTATTTT
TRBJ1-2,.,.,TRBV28,CASSSQGKGYTF,TGTGCCAGCAGTTCCCAGGGAAAAGGCTACACCTTC
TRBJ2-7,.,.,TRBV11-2,CASSLAGRVGSYEQYF,TGTGCCAGCAGCTTAGCGGGCAGGGTAGGATCCTACGAGCAGTACTTC
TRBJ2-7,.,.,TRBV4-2,CASSLLFRQESSYEQYF,TGTGCCAGCAGCCTACTCTTTCGACAGGAAAGCTCCTACGAGCAGTACTTC
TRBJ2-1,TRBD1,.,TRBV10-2,CASSESRQGNEQFF,TGCGCCAGCAGTGAGTCTCGACAGGGAAATGAGCAGTTCTTC
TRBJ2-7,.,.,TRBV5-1,CASSLVTWGAEGREQYF,TGCGCCAGCAGCTTGGTAACATGGGGGGCGGAAGGAAGAGAGCAGTACTTC
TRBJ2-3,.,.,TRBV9,CASSEGTTFRDTQYF,TGTGCCAGCAGCGAAGGGACCACCTTTAGAGATACGCAGTATTTT